This T cell receptor (beta chain) was retrieved from a study of cytomegalovirus exposure and HLA in healthy donors. Donors were ostensibly healthy at sampling, although undocumented immune exposures were probable. The primer mix had 60 Vbeta and 13 Jbeta primers. Assay: immunoSEQ multiplex PCR; the TCRdb copy retains only in-frame clones and omits some. The sample lists about 90,000 clones; about three fifths were seen once. With 0 bases removed from V and 4 bases from J, the gap between germline ends came to 9 bases. The CDR3 is made up of 14 amino acids. Germline values: CDR1 LNHDA, CDR2 SQIVND (reference sequence).

Material: PBMCs. V and J are TRBV19 and TRBJ1-2; D unresolved. The clonotype comes from a man aged 25-45 years in good health and CMV-seronegative. The CDR3 protein is CASSIEGSAYGYTF. The CDR3 coding sequence is TGTGCCAGTAGTATAGAGGGCAGTGCCTATGGCTACACCTTC.